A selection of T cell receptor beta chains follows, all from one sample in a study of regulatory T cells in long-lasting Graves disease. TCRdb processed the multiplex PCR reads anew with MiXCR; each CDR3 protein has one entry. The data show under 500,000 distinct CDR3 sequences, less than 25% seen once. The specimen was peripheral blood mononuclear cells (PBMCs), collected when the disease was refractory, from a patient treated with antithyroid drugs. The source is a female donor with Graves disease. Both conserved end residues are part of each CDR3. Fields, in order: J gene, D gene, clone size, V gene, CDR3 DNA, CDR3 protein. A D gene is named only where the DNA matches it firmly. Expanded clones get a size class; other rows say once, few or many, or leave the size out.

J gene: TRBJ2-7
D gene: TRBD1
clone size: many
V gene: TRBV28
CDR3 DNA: TGTGCCAGCATGGGACAGCGAAACTACGAGCAGTACTTC
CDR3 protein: CASMGQRNYEQYF

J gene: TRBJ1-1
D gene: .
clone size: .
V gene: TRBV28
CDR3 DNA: TGTGCCAGCACTGGGGAAAGGTCTGAAGCTTTCTTT
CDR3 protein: CASTGERSEAFF

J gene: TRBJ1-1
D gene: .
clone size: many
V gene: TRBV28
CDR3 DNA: TGTGCCAGCAGTTCAGTAGGGGGCACTGAAGCTTTCTTT
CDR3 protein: CASSSVGGTEAFF

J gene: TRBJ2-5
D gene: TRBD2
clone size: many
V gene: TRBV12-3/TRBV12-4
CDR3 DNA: TGTGCCAGCAGTCCACTAGCGGGAGGGGCCTTCCAAGAGACCCAGTACTTC
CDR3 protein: CASSPLAGGAFQETQYF

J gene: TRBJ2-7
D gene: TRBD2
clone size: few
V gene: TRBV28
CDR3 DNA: TGTGTCACGAGGAGCGGGGTCCGGTACGAGCAGTACTTC
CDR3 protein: CVTRSGVRYEQYF

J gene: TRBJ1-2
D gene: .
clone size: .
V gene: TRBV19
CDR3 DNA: TGTGCCAGTAGTCCCACCCGGCAGGGGATAGCGGGCTACACCTTC
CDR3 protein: CASSPTRQGIAGYTF

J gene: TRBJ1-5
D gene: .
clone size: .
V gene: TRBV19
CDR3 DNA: TGTGCCAGTAGTATAGAAAAGGGGAGAAATCAGCCCCAGCATTTT
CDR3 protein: CASSIEKGRNQPQHF

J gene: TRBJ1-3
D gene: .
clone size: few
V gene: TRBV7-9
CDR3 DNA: TGTGCCAGCAGCTGGACATCAGGAAACACCATATATTTT
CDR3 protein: CASSWTSGNTIYF

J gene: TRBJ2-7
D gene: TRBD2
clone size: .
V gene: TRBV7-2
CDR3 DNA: TGTGCCAGCAGCTTAGCATGGCGGGGGGCCTACGAGCAGTACTTC
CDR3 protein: CASSLAWRGAYEQYF

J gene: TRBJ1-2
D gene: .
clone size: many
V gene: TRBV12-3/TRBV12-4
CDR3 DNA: TGTGCCAGCAGTCCAATTAATTCCTATGGCTACACCTTC
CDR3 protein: CASSPINSYGYTF

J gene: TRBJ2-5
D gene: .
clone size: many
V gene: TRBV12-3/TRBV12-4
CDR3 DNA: TGTGCCAGCAGTTTCGACTCTCAAGAGACCCAGTACTTC
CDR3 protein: CASSFDSQETQYF

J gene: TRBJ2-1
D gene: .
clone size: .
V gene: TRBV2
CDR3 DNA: TGTGCCAGCAGTGATTTTTCGCCAGCCTACAATGAGCAGTTCTTC
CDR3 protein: CASSDFSPAYNEQFF

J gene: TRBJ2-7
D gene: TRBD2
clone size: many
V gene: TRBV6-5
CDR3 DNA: TGTGCCAGCAGTTACTCGAGATGGGAGGGAAACGAGCAGTACTTC
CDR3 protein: CASSYSRWEGNEQYF

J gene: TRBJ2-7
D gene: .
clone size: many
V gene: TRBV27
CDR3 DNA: TGTGCCAGCAGGGCCGTCGGACAGTGGTACGAGCAGTACTTC
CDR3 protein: CASRAVGQWYEQYF

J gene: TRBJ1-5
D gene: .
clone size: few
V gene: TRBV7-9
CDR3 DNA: TGTGCCAGCAGCTTAGTAGGGGGGGATAGCAATCAGCCCCAGCATTTT
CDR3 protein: CASSLVGGDSNQPQHF

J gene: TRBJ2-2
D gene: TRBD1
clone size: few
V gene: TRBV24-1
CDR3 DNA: TGTGCCACCAGTGATTATCGGGACAGGGAGAACACCGGGGAGCTGTTTTTT
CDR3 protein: CATSDYRDRENTGELFF

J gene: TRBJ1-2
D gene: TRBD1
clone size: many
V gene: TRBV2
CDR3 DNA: TGTGCCAGCAGTGAAAAGTCCGACAGGGATAACTATGGCTACACCTTC
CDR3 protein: CASSEKSDRDNYGYTF

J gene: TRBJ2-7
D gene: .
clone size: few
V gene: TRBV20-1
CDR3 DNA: TGCAGTGCTAGAGATCGTCAGGCCGAGTACGAGCAGTACTTC
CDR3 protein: CSARDRQAEYEQYF

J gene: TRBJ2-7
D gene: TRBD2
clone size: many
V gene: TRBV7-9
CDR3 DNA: TGTGCCAGCAGCCCCCCCCTCGGTAGCGGGAGGACCTACGAGCAGTACTTC
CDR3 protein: CASSPPLGSGRTYEQYF

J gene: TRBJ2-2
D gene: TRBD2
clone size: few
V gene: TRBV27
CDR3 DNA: TGTGCCAGCAAGCGGGAGACGGGGACCGGGGAGCTGTTTTTT
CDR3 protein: CASKRETGTGELFF

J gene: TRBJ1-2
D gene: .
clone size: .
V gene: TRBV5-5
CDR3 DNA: TGTGCCAGCAGCCCCGGGCTCCCGGATGGCTACACCTTC
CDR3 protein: CASSPGLPDGYTF

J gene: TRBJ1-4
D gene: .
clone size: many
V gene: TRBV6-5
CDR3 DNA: TGTGCCAGCAGTTACGGGATGCGGGGGACTAATGAAAAACTGTTTTTT
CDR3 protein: CASSYGMRGTNEKLFF

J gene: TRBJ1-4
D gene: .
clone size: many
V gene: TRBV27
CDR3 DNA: TGTGCCAGCAGTCCTCGCGGAACCCCTAATGAAAAACTGTTTTTT
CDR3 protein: CASSPRGTPNEKLFF

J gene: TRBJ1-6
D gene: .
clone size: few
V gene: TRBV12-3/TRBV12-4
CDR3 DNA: TGTGCCAGCAGTTACGCCCTGAGCGGTTCAGTTCCCCTCCACTTT
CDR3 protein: CASSYALSGSVPLHF

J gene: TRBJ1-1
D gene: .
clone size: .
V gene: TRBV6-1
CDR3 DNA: TGTGCCAGCAGGATCCGGGACGGAAAGGATTTGAACACTGAAGCTTTCTTT
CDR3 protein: CASRIRDGKDLNTEAFF

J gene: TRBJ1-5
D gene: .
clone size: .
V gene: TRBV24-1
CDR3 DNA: TGTGCCACCAGTGCGTCGGCCCGAGGGCCCCAGCATTTT
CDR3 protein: CATSASARGPQHF

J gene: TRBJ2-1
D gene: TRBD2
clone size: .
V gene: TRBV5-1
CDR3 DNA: TGCGCCAGCAGCTTACTGGCGGGAGGGCCTGGTGAGCAGTTCTTC
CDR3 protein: CASSLLAGGPGEQFF

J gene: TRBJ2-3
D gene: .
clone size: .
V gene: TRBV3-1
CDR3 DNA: TGTGCCAGCAGCCTCGGACGAACCACAGATACGCAGTATTTT
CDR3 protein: CASSLGRTTDTQYF

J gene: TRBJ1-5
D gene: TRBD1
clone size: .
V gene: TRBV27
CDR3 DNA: TGTGCCAGCAGTCCGGGACAGGGGGCTCCTGGCAATCAGCCCCAGCATTTT
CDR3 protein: CASSPGQGAPGNQPQHF

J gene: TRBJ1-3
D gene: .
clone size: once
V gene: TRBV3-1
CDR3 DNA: TGTGCCAGCAGCCAAGATGAGAGGGGCTCTGGAAACACCATATATTTT
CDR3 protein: CASSQDERGSGNTIYF

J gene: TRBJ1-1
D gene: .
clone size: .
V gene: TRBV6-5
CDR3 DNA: TGTGCCAGCAGTTATGGCCGTAGTCCGGGTAAGATGAACACTGAAGCTTTCTTT
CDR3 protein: CASSYGRSPGKMNTEAFF

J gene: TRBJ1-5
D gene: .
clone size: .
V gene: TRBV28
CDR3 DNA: TGTGCCAGCAGTTTAGAGGTGGGGTTCGGACAGCCCCAGCATTTT
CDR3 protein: CASSLEVGFGQPQHF

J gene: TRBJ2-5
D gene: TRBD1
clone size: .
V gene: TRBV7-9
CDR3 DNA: TGTGCCAGCAGCCCGAAATCCGGGACAGGGGAAGAGACCCAGTACTTC
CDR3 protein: CASSPKSGTGEETQYF

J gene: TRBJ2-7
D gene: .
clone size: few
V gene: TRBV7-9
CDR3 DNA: TGTGCCAGCAGCTCTGGACTCGAGCAGTACTTC
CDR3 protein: CASSSGLEQYF

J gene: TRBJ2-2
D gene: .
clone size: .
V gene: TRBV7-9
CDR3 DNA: TGTGCCAGCAGCTGGCCCCCGGAAGGGCGGAACACCGGGGAGCTGTTTTTT
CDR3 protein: CASSWPPEGRNTGELFF

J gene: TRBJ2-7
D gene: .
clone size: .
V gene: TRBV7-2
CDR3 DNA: TGTGCCAGCAGCTTAGCCCCCGTCTACGAGCAGTACTTC
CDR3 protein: CASSLAPVYEQYF

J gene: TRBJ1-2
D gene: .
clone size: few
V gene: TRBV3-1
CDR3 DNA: TGTGCCAGCAGCCAAGGGGTGCAGAAAGGTGGCTACACCTTC
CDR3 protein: CASSQGVQKGGYTF

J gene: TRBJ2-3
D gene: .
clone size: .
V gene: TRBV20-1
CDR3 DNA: TGCAGTGCTAGAGACGGGCGGGTCCCCCCCACAGATACGCAGTATTTT
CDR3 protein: CSARDGRVPPTDTQYF

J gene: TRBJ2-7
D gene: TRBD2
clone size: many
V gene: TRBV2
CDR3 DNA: TGTGCCAGCAGTGCGGGACTAGCGGGAGGGGCTACCAAGCAGTACTTC
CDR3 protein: CASSAGLAGGATKQYF

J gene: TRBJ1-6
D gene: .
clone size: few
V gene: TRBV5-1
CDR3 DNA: TGCGCCAGCAGCGTGCAGGGGTCACAAAATTCACCCCTCCACTTT
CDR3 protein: CASSVQGSQNSPLHF

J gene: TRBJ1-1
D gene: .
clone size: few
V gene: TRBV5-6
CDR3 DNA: TGTGCCAGCAGCTTGGCCAGGGTGACCACTGAAGCTTTCTTT
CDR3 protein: CASSLARVTTEAFF

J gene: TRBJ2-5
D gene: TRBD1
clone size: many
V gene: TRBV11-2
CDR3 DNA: TGTGCCAGCAGCTTACCGACAGGGATAGAGACCCAGTACTTC
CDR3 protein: CASSLPTGIETQYF